Listed below are T cell receptor beta chains from one sample, sequenced in a study of T cells expressing NK-cell markers. TCRdb processed the 5' RACE reads again and assigns one entry to each CDR3 protein, with no DNA. The ten most abundant clones cover about a fifth of a sample with about 160,000 distinct CDR3 sequences. Specimen: blood T cells: a sorted CD56 or NKG2C T cell subset, CD4+ or CD8+ T cells, or bulk PBMC T cells (not recorded which). The receptors shown here come from a woman aged 18-69 years in good health. The CDR3 runs from the conserved cysteine through the conserved F or W. Fields, in order: CDR3 protein, V gene, clone size, J gene. Not every row has a clone size; where given, it reads once, few, many or a size class.

cdr3_aa: CASSSGEGSYNEQFF
v_call: TRBV7-2
clone_size: .
j_call: TRBJ2-1

cdr3_aa: CASSFEGSYNEQFF
v_call: TRBV7-9
clone_size: .
j_call: TRBJ2-1

cdr3_aa: CAGGHYNSPLHF
v_call: TRBV7-9
clone_size: .
j_call: TRBJ1-6

cdr3_aa: CASSQEPSGGNEQFF
v_call: TRBV4-2
clone_size: .
j_call: TRBJ2-1

cdr3_aa: CASSMRTGVYEQYF
v_call: TRBV3-1
clone_size: medium-sized
j_call: TRBJ2-7

cdr3_aa: CASSLALRTSRRNEQFF
v_call: TRBV28
clone_size: .
j_call: TRBJ2-1

cdr3_aa: CASSPDRGYGYTF
v_call: TRBV7-2
clone_size: .
j_call: TRBJ1-2

cdr3_aa: CSAREGARTDTQYF
v_call: TRBV20-1
clone_size: .
j_call: TRBJ2-3

cdr3_aa: CASSQGSGNIQYF
v_call: TRBV3-1
clone_size: .
j_call: TRBJ2-4

cdr3_aa: CASSPRGQSHEKLFF
v_call: TRBV18
clone_size: .
j_call: TRBJ1-4

cdr3_aa: CSADLHVGGGQYF
v_call: TRBV20-1
clone_size: .
j_call: TRBJ2-7

cdr3_aa: CASTRPEYNEQFF
v_call: TRBV7-2
clone_size: .
j_call: TRBJ2-1

cdr3_aa: CSAFLLARDTQYF
v_call: TRBV20-1
clone_size: .
j_call: TRBJ2-3

cdr3_aa: CASSGYGPPGGYEQYF
v_call: TRBV2
clone_size: .
j_call: TRBJ2-7

cdr3_aa: CASSHGREPDTQYF
v_call: TRBV7-3
clone_size: .
j_call: TRBJ2-3

cdr3_aa: CASSPSFTQGNNQPQHF
v_call: TRBV6-1
clone_size: .
j_call: TRBJ1-5

cdr3_aa: CASSRGSSGNTIYF
v_call: TRBV2
clone_size: .
j_call: TRBJ1-3

cdr3_aa: CASSLTAGSVLADTQYF
v_call: TRBV5-1
clone_size: .
j_call: TRBJ2-3

cdr3_aa: CASTQYVGRGDTEAFF
v_call: TRBV2
clone_size: .
j_call: TRBJ1-1

cdr3_aa: CASSPIAGGSYNEQFF
v_call: TRBV7-3
clone_size: .
j_call: TRBJ2-1

cdr3_aa: CSATPLAGASTDTQYF
v_call: TRBV20-1
clone_size: .
j_call: TRBJ2-3

cdr3_aa: CASSQDNRLAVRGQFF
v_call: TRBV4-1
clone_size: .
j_call: TRBJ2-1

cdr3_aa: CASSLGGQFTDTQYF
v_call: TRBV5-6
clone_size: .
j_call: TRBJ2-3

cdr3_aa: CASSPARGGYGELFF
v_call: TRBV7-3
clone_size: .
j_call: TRBJ2-2

cdr3_aa: CASRTVRQETQYF
v_call: TRBV5-1
clone_size: .
j_call: TRBJ2-5

cdr3_aa: CASSSQGLGNTIYF
v_call: TRBV27
clone_size: .
j_call: TRBJ1-3

cdr3_aa: CASSLDSRAVYEQYF
v_call: TRBV7-2
clone_size: .
j_call: TRBJ2-7

cdr3_aa: CSASRGRRLAGDTGELFF
v_call: TRBV20-1
clone_size: .
j_call: TRBJ2-2

cdr3_aa: CASSRGFDGYTF
v_call: TRBV12-3/TRBV12-4
clone_size: .
j_call: TRBJ1-2

cdr3_aa: CATSDFSWDGYEQYF
v_call: TRBV24-1
clone_size: .
j_call: TRBJ2-7

cdr3_aa: CASTGSQETQYF
v_call: TRBV2
clone_size: .
j_call: TRBJ2-5

cdr3_aa: CASGKASITDTQYF
v_call: TRBV9
clone_size: .
j_call: TRBJ2-3

cdr3_aa: CASSEFVGTVNQPQHF
v_call: TRBV2
clone_size: .
j_call: TRBJ1-5

cdr3_aa: CASSPGAGDEQFF
v_call: TRBV5-1
clone_size: .
j_call: TRBJ2-1

cdr3_aa: CAISESRERNYEQYF
v_call: TRBV10-3
clone_size: .
j_call: TRBJ2-7

cdr3_aa: CASTSRGRQFF
v_call: TRBV27
clone_size: .
j_call: TRBJ2-1

cdr3_aa: CASRQMSGEQFF
v_call: TRBV7-9
clone_size: .
j_call: TRBJ2-1

cdr3_aa: CASSVGGTGNQPQHF
v_call: TRBV28
clone_size: .
j_call: TRBJ1-5

cdr3_aa: CASIRQGEGNEQFF
v_call: TRBV3-1
clone_size: .
j_call: TRBJ2-1

cdr3_aa: CASSQKGTGGDYGYTF
v_call: TRBV4-1
clone_size: .
j_call: TRBJ1-2

cdr3_aa: CSVSRGWQETQYF
v_call: TRBV29-1
clone_size: .
j_call: TRBJ2-5

cdr3_aa: CASRRGQQPQHF
v_call: TRBV19
clone_size: .
j_call: TRBJ1-5

cdr3_aa: CASSPRALSTDTQYF
v_call: TRBV19
clone_size: .
j_call: TRBJ2-3

cdr3_aa: CASSQDRKGANQPQHF
v_call: TRBV4-2
clone_size: .
j_call: TRBJ1-5

cdr3_aa: CASSGGPEQYF
v_call: TRBV6-4
clone_size: .
j_call: TRBJ2-7

cdr3_aa: CASSPVRDRGYEQYF
v_call: TRBV5-1
clone_size: .
j_call: TRBJ2-7

cdr3_aa: CASSLNGQVTYEQYF
v_call: TRBV7-2
clone_size: .
j_call: TRBJ2-7

cdr3_aa: CASSLNVQNREKLFF
v_call: TRBV6-1
clone_size: .
j_call: TRBJ1-4

cdr3_aa: CASSLSPNSYEQYF
v_call: TRBV27
clone_size: .
j_call: TRBJ2-7

cdr3_aa: CASSATQRDSYEQYF
v_call: TRBV2
clone_size: .
j_call: TRBJ2-7

cdr3_aa: CASSQDYTDTQYF
v_call: TRBV3-1
clone_size: .
j_call: TRBJ2-3

cdr3_aa: CASSLDRLAVSDTQYF
v_call: TRBV7-2
clone_size: .
j_call: TRBJ2-3

cdr3_aa: CASSPAGTGDEKLFF
v_call: TRBV18
clone_size: .
j_call: TRBJ1-4

cdr3_aa: CASSLSRGSSGTGELFF
v_call: TRBV7-3
clone_size: medium-sized
j_call: TRBJ2-2

cdr3_aa: CASSSVQWGYTF
v_call: TRBV6-5
clone_size: .
j_call: TRBJ1-2

cdr3_aa: CSVVLSDGQPQHF
v_call: TRBV29-1
clone_size: .
j_call: TRBJ1-5